The source of this TCR beta chain is a study of CD8 T cells in ankylosing spondylitis. General study findings and limits: Within ankylosing spondylitis blood, a TCR beta motif made up of under 10 highly homologous variants appeared to be characteristic. Clones that were linked to disease were CD8+ and were relatively rare in peripheral blood.

A single record per CDR3 protein comes from TCRdb applying MiXCR to the 5' RACE reads. The repertoire holds fewer than 750,000 distinct CDR3 sequences, with roughly 20% as singletons. The germline V and J ends were trimmed by 5 bases and 9 bases, with 10 bases remaining between them. Germline CDR1 reads SGHTA; CDR2 reads FQGNSA. This CDR3 is 12 amino acids long. In the case of this clonotype: Its matching antigen is unknown.

The source material was blood, either unsorted or a sorted T cell fraction (not recorded which). This receptor was obtained from a male donor with ankylosing spondylitis. The chain couples TRBV7-2 to TRBJ2-2; a possible D gene is TRBD1 (5 bases). CDR3 region: CASSRQGRELFF. The CDR3 DNA follows: TGTGCCAGCAGCCGCCAGGGTAGGGAGCTGTTTTTT.